This T cell receptor beta chain was obtained from a study of post-analysis software for immune sequencing data. Background on the study: Courses of disease covered relapsing-remitting, secondary progressive and progressive-relapsing multiple sclerosis. The study, taken as a whole, reports: Four to six TRBV segments appeared more often in patients than in controls, and TRBV5-6, TRBV5-1 and TRBV20-1 were among these.

This clonotype was detected only a few times. Antigen unknown. V shed 2 bases and J shed 2 bases, with 5 bases lying between them. Germline V gene data show CDR1 as MNHEY and CDR2 as SMNVEV (reference sequence). CDR3 length: 13 residues. The TCR beta cDNA libraries contained unique molecular identifiers. TCRdb fed the PCR reads into MiXCR, producing one record per CDR3 protein. The table shows 350,000 to 500,000 distinct CDR3 sequences, with 30% to 45% occurring only once. This chain uses TRBV27 with TRBJ2-3; D is unresolved. This receptor was obtained from a girl aged 2 to 9 with multiple sclerosis. Sequenced material: blood. CDR3 loop: CASSLRLTDTQYF. CDR3 bases: TGTGCCAGCAGTTTACGGCTCACAGATACGCAGTATTTT.